These 16 T cell receptor beta chains share one sample of origin, sequenced in a study of OX40 agonist ivuxolimab in advanced cancers. Only in-frame clones appear in the TCRdb table, and some are missing; sequencing was by immunoSEQ multiplex PCR. The sample shows tens of thousands of clones, 80% of them seen only once. Sequencing used CD4+ or CD8+ T cells sorted from blood, obtained in a trial of the OX40 agonist ivuxolimab. These receptors were obtained from an adult with an advanced solid tumor such as melanoma, head and neck, liver or kidney cancer.

V gene TRBV30 combines with J gene TRBJ1-2; D is uncertain. Trimming removed 4 bases from V and 7 bases from J, with 22 bases in between. Germline V gene lookup returns CDR1 GTSNPN and CDR2 SVGIG (reference sequence). The length of the CDR3 is 15 residues. This chain's CDR3 is CAWIPDASGFSGYTF. The CDR3 nucleotides are TGTGCCTGGATCCCGGACGCGTCGGGGTTCAGTGGCTACACCTTC. Drawing the rest from reference TRBV30 and TRBJ1-2, the complete variable domain is SQTIHQWPATLVQPVGSPLSLECTVEGTSNPNLYWYRQAAGRGLQLLFYSVGIGQISSEVPQNLSASRPQDRQFILSSKKLLLSDSGFYLCAWIPDASGFSGYTFGSGTRLTVV.

This clone has more than one count but fewer than ten. Since the CDR3 does not end with the conserved phenylalanine or tryptophan, this likely comes from a read error. No DNA is shown, since the ends of the CDR3 on it are uncertain; the CDR3 is the one TCRdb lists. V and J are TRBV29-1 and TRBJ1-1; the table's D call of TRBD1 was not tested on the DNA. The CDR3 is 10 amino acids in total, end residues counted. In germline, CDR1 is SQVTM, CDR2 ANQGSEA. CDR3 loop: CSAGQASSSL.

The chain combines TRBV6-6 with TRBJ2-2, with unresolved D. The V gene lost 8 bases and the J gene lost 3 bases, with 10 bases spanning the gap. Germline V gene sequence: CDR1 MNHNY, CDR2 SVGAGI (reference sequence). The CDR3 contains 13 residues. In DNA, the CDR3 is TGTGCCAGCGGCCTAGTCGACACCGGGGAGCTGTTTTTT. Protein product: CASGLVDTGELFF.

The chain combines TRBV5-6 with TRBJ2-2; TRBD2 is a possible D gene (6 bases). The CDR3 covers 12 residues. The V and J ends lost 4 bases and 7 bases respectively, with 8 bases between them. Germline values: CDR1 SGHDT, CDR2 YYEEEE. The CDR3 DNA reads TGTGCCAGCAGCGGGGGGAGCGGGGAGCTGTTTTTT. Residues: CASSGGSGELFF.

This rearrangement joins TRBV2 to TRBJ1-5; TRBD1 aligns across 7 bases. Looked up from germline, CDR1 is SNHLY and CDR2 is FYNNEI. This CDR3 is built from 14 residues. After removal of 3 bases from V and 7 bases from J, the junction contained 6 bases not matched to a gene. This CDR3 is CASSDDRARQPQHF. The CDR3 DNA reads as TGTGCCAGCAGTGATGACAGGGCGCGACAGCCCCAGCATTTT.

The rearrangement joins TRBV5-5 to TRBJ2-5; D uncertain. Trimming cost V 4 bases and J 1 base, with 11 bases left between them. CDR3 size: 14 residues. Looked up from germline, CDR1 is SGHKS and CDR2 is YYEKEE (reference sequence). As DNA, the CDR3 is TGTGCCAGCAGCCCCGGACGCGGCCAAGAGACCCAGTACTTC. Translation: CASSPGRGQETQYF.

This clone was detected once. The chain recombines TRBV29-1 with TRBJ1-5; 8 nucleotides line up with TRBD1. Losses at the gene ends were 6 bases for V and 2 bases for J; bases not matched to a gene: 3. This CDR3 comprises 13 residues. CDR1 and CDR2 (germline): SQVTM, ANQGSEA. In DNA, the CDR3 is TGCAGCGTCGCGACAGGGGGCAATCAGCCCCAGCATTTT. Its protein product is CSVATGGNQPQHF.

As for this clone: A read error may produce the germline difference seen at one junction end. The chain is built from TRBV7-7 and TRBJ2-3; D possibly corresponds to TRBD2 (6 bases). The V gene's germline CDR1 is SSHAT and CDR2 FNYEAQ (reference sequence). The CDR3 contains 16 residues. Here the CDR3 reads CASSPPGGRITDTQYF. CDR3 sequence (DNA): TGTGCTAGCAGCCCCCCCGGGGGAAGGATCACAGATACGCAGTATTTT.

The J gene is TRBJ2-1, the V gene TRBV10-3; D gene ambiguous. Trimming stripped 2 bases from V and 4 bases from J, with 9 bases between. Germline V lookup: CDR1 ENHRY, CDR2 SYGVKD. This CDR3 is built from 14 residues. This chain's CDR3 is CAISEGIGYNEQFF. CDR3 nucleotide sequence: TGTGCCATCAGTGAGGGTATTGGGTACAATGAGCAGTTCTTC.

This chain joins TRBV6-1 and TRBJ2-4; D possibly corresponds to TRBD1 (5 bases). V was shortened by 3 bases and J by 7 bases, with 13 bases between the two germline ends. This CDR3 region has 14 residues. Germline CDR1 is MNHNS and CDR2 is SASEGT. CDR3 amino acids: CASSDGAAYNIQYF. The CDR3 DNA reads as TGTGCCAGCAGTGATGGGGCGGCTTACAACATTCAGTACTTC.

This rearrangement joins TRBV5-6 to TRBJ1-6; a weak D match, TRBD1 (6 bases). The CDR3 has 14 residues. The germline V gene has CDR1 SGHDT and CDR2 YYEEEE. V was pared by 3 bases and J by 7 bases, with 11 bases between. The CDR3: CASSSGTLNSPLHF. CDR3 bases: TGTGCCAGCAGCTCCGGGACACTAAATTCACCCCTCCACTTT.

The J gene is TRBJ1-2, the V gene TRBV5-6; no reliable D call. The CDR3 is 12 amino acids. Trimming shortened V by 2 bases and J by 8 bases, and 10 bases separated the two germline ends. Germline-derived CDR1 and CDR2 are SGHDT and YYEEEE. The CDR3: CASSLRVSGYTF. Here the CDR3 DNA reads TGTGCCAGCAGCTTAAGGGTATCGGGCTACACCTTC.

This chain connects TRBV10-1 to TRBJ2-2; 9 bases align to TRBD1. This CDR3 has 16 amino acids. The J segment lost 2 bases and the V segment lost 8 bases, leaving 9 bases of the junction unmatched. In germline, CDR1 is WNHNN, CDR2 SYGVQD (reference sequence). Written as DNA, the CDR3 is TGCGCCAGCGTAGGACCGGGACAGGGTAACACCGGGGAGCTGTTTTTT. As protein: CASVGPGQGNTGELFF.

This rearrangement joins TRBV5-1 to TRBJ1-5, with a tentative D call TRBD1 (5 bases). The length of the CDR3 is 15 residues. Germline V lookup: CDR1 SGHRS, CDR2 YFSETQ. Trimming removed 5 bases from V and 3 bases from J, with 15 bases in between. Written as DNA, the CDR3 is TGCGCCAGCAGTCCCGGGACGGATTTCAATCAGCCCCAGCATTTT. It is translated as CASSPGTDFNQPQHF.

The chain has TRBV29-1 and TRBJ1-1, with TRBD1 matching over 7 bases. V was clipped by 8 bases and J by 0 bases; unmatched bases: 9. Per the germline V gene, CDR1 is SQVTM and CDR2 is ANQGSEA. CDR3 length equals 14 residues. DNA for the CDR3: TGCAGCATAACACCGGGACAGATGAACACTGAAGCTTTCTTT. This translates into CSITPGQMNTEAFF.

The chain couples TRBV5-1 to TRBJ2-1; 10 bases fit TRBD2. Trimming at V came to 7 bases and at J to 7 bases, leaving 11 bases not matched to a gene. Germline CDR1 SGHRS, CDR2 YFSETQ. This CDR3 has 15 residues. CDR3 sequence: CASHNPGTSENEQFF. The CDR3 coding sequence is TGCGCCAGCCATAATCCCGGGACTAGCGAAAATGAGCAGTTCTTC.